The rows below give T cell receptor beta chains drawn from one sample of a study of blood T cell repertoires in COVID-19. Generated by immunoSEQ multiplex PCR, the TCRdb table keeps only in-frame clones and is missing some. The sample carries about 98,000 clones, 87% recorded once. Sequences were obtained from peripheral blood. The receptor set was obtained from a woman between 45 and 65 years old with COVID-19, enrolled during active disease. Both conserved end residues are part of each CDR3. D genes are given only for firm matches. A clone size is listed for some rows: how often the clone was seen (once, few, many), or a class if it is expanded.

V gene	J gene	D gene	clone size	CDR3 length	CDR3 protein	CDR3 DNA
TRBV9	TRBJ2-5	TRBD1	.	14	CASRGQGAGETQYF	TGTGCCAGCAGGGGACAGGGGGCAGGGGAGACCCAGTACTTC
TRBV30	TRBJ2-1	TRBD2	.	16	CAWSVLDSGGHNEQFF	TGTGCCTGGAGTGTACTTGATAGCGGGGGGCACAATGAGCAGTTCTTC
TRBV4-2	TRBJ2-7	.	.	16	CASSQRASAQTYEQYF	TGTGCCAGCAGCCAAAGAGCTAGCGCTCAAACCTACGAGCAGTACTTC
TRBV5-1	TRBJ2-7	TRBD1	.	15	CASSSGQGTYYEQYF	TGCGCCAGCAGCTCGGGACAGGGGACCTACTACGAGCAGTACTTC
TRBV5-1	TRBJ2-1	.	.	14	CASSLEYSTNEQFF	TGCGCCAGCAGCTTGGAATACAGCACCAATGAGCAGTTCTTC
TRBV5-1	TRBJ1-2	TRBD1	.	13	CASSPGDRAGYTF	TGCGCCAGCAGCCCTGGGGACAGGGCCGGCTACACCTTC
TRBV28	TRBJ2-2	.	few	17	CASRLIPGWRGTGELFF	TGTGCCAGCAGGCTCATCCCCGGGTGGCGCGGCACCGGGGAGCTGTTTTTT
TRBV7-9	TRBJ2-7	.	.	16	CASSLGDSLLSYEQYF	TGTGCCAGCAGCTTAGGGGACTCCCTGTTGAGCTACGAGCAGTACTTC
TRBV2	TRBJ1-3	.	.	12	CASSGLGNTIYF	TGTGCCAGCAGTGGTCTCGGAAACACCATATATTTT
TRBV19	TRBJ1-2	.	few	13	CASSHREPYGYTF	TGTGCCAGTAGTCACAGGGAGCCCTATGGCTACACCTTC
TRBV21-1	TRBJ2-5	.	.	17	CASSKTVAGVPQETQYF	TGTGCCAGCAGCAAAACGGTAGCGGGGGTCCCCCAAGAGACCCAGTACTTC
TRBV29-1	TRBJ2-2	.	once	14	CSVPSQGRTGELFF	TGCAGCGTGCCGTCTCAGGGGCGGACCGGGGAGCTGTTTTTT
TRBV11-2	TRBJ2-7	TRBD1	.	18	CASSSIGTGNPISYEQYF	TGTGCCAGCAGCTCAATCGGGACAGGGAATCCCATTTCCTACGAGCAGTACTTC
TRBV4-1	TRBJ2-1	.	.	15	CASSKITGLHNEQFF	TGCGCCAGCAGCAAGATTACAGGATTGCACAATGAGCAGTTCTTC
TRBV12-5	TRBJ1-2	.	.	13	CASGPGTLYGYTF	TGTGCTAGTGGTCCCGGGACTCTCTATGGCTACACCTTC
TRBV5-6	TRBJ1-2	.	.	16	CASSLVGGAGLYGYTF	TGTGCCAGCAGCTTGGTCGGAGGGGCCGGCCTCTATGGCTACACCTTC
TRBV12-5	TRBJ2-7	.	.	13	CASGLDPKREQYF	TGTGCTAGTGGTTTGGACCCCAAGCGCGAGCAGTACTTC
TRBV2	TRBJ2-7	.	few	12	CASSDSSYEQYF	TGTGCCAGCTCCGACAGTTCCTACGAGCAGTACTTC
TRBV5-1	TRBJ2-1	.	few	14	CASSLGDSLNEQFF	TGCGCCAGCAGCTTGGGAGACAGTTTGAATGAGCAGTTCTTC
TRBV18	TRBJ1-2	.	.	14	CASSPFGADYGYTF	TGTGCCAGCTCACCCTTTGGGGCTGACTATGGCTACACCTTC
TRBV7-3	TRBJ2-3	TRBD2	.	16	CASSLSGSGDSDTQYF	TGTGCCAGCAGCTTAAGCGGCAGCGGGGATTCAGATACGCAGTATTTT
TRBV11-2	TRBJ1-1	TRBD1	.	15	CASSSSQGTSTEAFF	TGTGCCAGCAGCTCATCACAGGGGACGAGCACTGAAGCTTTCTTT
TRBV6-5	TRBJ2-7	TRBD1	.	13	CASRGDRTREQYF	TGTGCCAGCAGGGGGGACAGGACGAGGGAGCAGTACTTC
TRBV4-2	TRBJ1-6	TRBD1	.	18	CASSQEGQGTLDNSPLHF	TGTGCCAGCAGCCAAGAAGGACAGGGAACATTGGATAATTCACCCCTCCACTTT
TRBV10-2	TRBJ2-7	TRBD1	few	15	CASRAGGSSSYEQYF	TGCGCCAGCAGAGCAGGGGGCTCGAGCTCCTACGAGCAGTACTTC
TRBV9	TRBJ1-2	.	.	14	CASSGATVSYGYTF	TGTGCCAGCAGCGGAGCGACAGTTTCCTATGGCTACACCTTC
TRBV6-1	TRBJ1-1	.	.	17	CASSEDVSQGTGYQAFF	TGTGCCAGCAGTGAAGATGTATCCCAGGGGACGGGCTATCAAGCTTTCTTT
TRBV27	TRBJ1-1	.	.	14	CASTDRQMNTEAFF	TGTGCCAGCACCGACCGACAGATGAACACTGAAGCTTTCTTT